Presented here are 29 T cell receptor beta chains from one specimen sequenced in a study of blood T cell repertoires in COVID-19. The method was immunoSEQ multiplex PCR; TCRdb's version includes in-frame clones alone and lacks a portion of them. Of 130,000 to 150,000 clones in the sample, roughly 79% were seen once. The specimen was peripheral blood. The receptor source for this set is a human donor with acute or convalescent COVID-19. The donor label of this sample is uncertain.

This sequence joins TRBV18 and TRBJ1-5; TRBD1 aligns across 10 bases. The trim removed 1 base at V and 5 bases at J, leaving 2 bases unmatched. The CDR3 is 15 residues long. Germline assignment: CDR1 KGHSH and CDR2 LQKENI. The CDR3 DNA follows: TGTGCCAGCTCACCACGGACAGGGGGAGATCAGCCCCAGCATTTT. Translated, it gives CASSPRTGGDQPQHF. Supplemented by reference TRBV18 and TRBJ1-5, the full variable domain reads NAGVMQNPRHLVRRRGQEARLRCSPMKGHSHVYWYRQLPEEGLKFMVYLQKENIIDESGMPKERFSAEFPKEGPSILRIQQVVRGDSAAYFCASSPRTGGDQPQHFGDGTRLSIL.

V usage is TRBV25-1 and J usage is TRBJ1-2; 9 bases fit TRBD1. The CDR3 runs to 15 residues. Germline values: CDR1 MGHDK, CDR2 SYGVNS. With 3 bases clipped from V and 1 base from J, the junction kept 3 bases outside the gene matches. CDR3 amino acids: CASSEGTGNNYGYTF. In DNA, the CDR3 is TGTGCCAGCAGTGAGGGGACAGGGAATAACTATGGCTACACCTTC.

The V gene is TRBV15, the J gene TRBJ2-2, with D tentatively TRBD1 (7 bases). The CDR3 loop spans 16 amino acids. V lost 3 bases and J lost 0, with 11 bases in between. The V gene's germline CDR1 is LNHNV and CDR2 YYDKDF (reference sequence). CDR3 DNA sequence: TGTGCCACCAGCAGGGCGGGACAGCCGAACACCGGGGAGCTGTTTTTT. Its protein is CATSRAGQPNTGELFF.

This rearrangement joins TRBV10-1 to TRBJ2-2, with a tentative D call TRBD1 (5 bases). From germline, CDR1 is WNHNN and CDR2 SYGVQD (reference sequence). CDR3 length equals 14 residues. V lost 2 bases and J lost 1, with 5 bases in between. The CDR3, as DNA: TGCGCCAGCAGTGAGAGGGGGAACACCGGGGAGCTGTTTTTT. It encodes CASSERGNTGELFF.

This chain links TRBV18 with TRBJ2-7; D perhaps matches TRBD1 (6 bases). The CDR3 length is 15 residues. Trimming took 4 bases from V and 2 from J, leaving 15 bases between them. Germline values: CDR1 KGHSH, CDR2 LQKENI. CDR3 sequence: CASSLLRTETYEQYF. The CDR3 DNA reads as TGTGCCAGCTCACTCCTGCGGACAGAAACCTACGAGCAGTACTTC.

This clone was seen ten or more times. This chain connects TRBV10-1 to TRBJ2-7; 15 bases are shared with TRBD2. CDR1 and CDR2 (germline): WNHNN, SYGVQD (reference sequence). The CDR3 runs to 14 residues. Trimming took 2 bases from V and 8 from J; bases not matched to a gene: 1. CDR3 residues: CASSEGTSGGQQYF. CDR3 DNA: TGCGCCAGCAGTGAGGGGACTAGCGGGGGGCAGCAGTACTTC.

This clone was found once. The V gene is TRBV19, the J gene TRBJ2-3; 12 bases align to TRBD2. In germline, CDR1 is LNHDA, CDR2 SQIVND (reference sequence). The CDR3 runs 16 residues. The V gene end was trimmed by 7 bases and the J gene end by 2 bases; junction bases not matched to a gene: 7. The DNA for the CDR3 is TGTGCCAGTACTTCCCGACTAGCGGGGGTCACAGATACGCAGTATTTT. It translates to CASTSRLAGVTDTQYF.

The rearrangement joins TRBV24-1 to TRBJ2-2, with unresolved D. From germline, CDR1 is KGHDR and CDR2 SFDVKD. There are 16 residues in the CDR3. The germline V and J ends were trimmed by 4 bases and 2 bases, with 13 bases remaining between them. The CDR3 loop reads CATSEPGRTNTGELFF. CDR3 DNA sequence: TGTGCCACCAGTGAACCGGGTCGAACCAACACCGGGGAGCTGTTTTTT.

This clone was seen just once. V gene TRBV4-1 combines with J gene TRBJ1-1, with unresolved D. Trimming stripped 1 base from V and 0 bases from J, with 12 bases between. Per germline, CDR1 MGHRA and CDR2 YSYEKL. CDR3 length: 16 residues. The CDR3 region has the DNA TGCGCCAGCAGCCAAGTTACGGGGTCCTTGAACACTGAAGCTTTCTTT. Protein: CASSQVTGSLNTEAFF.

Written as DNA, the CDR3 is TGTGCCACCAGTGATTTCCCACAGGGATATGGCTACACCTTC. Translating gives CATSDFPQGYGYTF. The chain links TRBV24-1 to TRBJ1-2; tentatively, D is TRBD1 (6 bases). V lost 1 base, J lost 5 bases, and 10 bases lay in between. Germline V lookup: CDR1 KGHDR, CDR2 SFDVKD. The CDR3 consists of 14 residues.

The chain employs TRBV10-1 and TRBJ2-3; no clear D. CDR1 WNHNN and CDR2 SYGVQD come from the germline V gene (reference sequence). The CDR3 is made up of 13 amino acids. V was trimmed by 6 bases and J by 6 bases, leaving 13 bases between them. The CDR3 region is CASSPEAADTQYF. The CDR3 DNA sequence: TGCGCCAGCAGCCCTGAGGCGGCGGATACGCAGTATTTT.

CDR3 sequence (DNA): TGTGCCAGCAGCTTTGACAGGCTTAATTCACCCCTCCACTTT. This translates into CASSFDRLNSPLHF. The chain is built from TRBV6-5 and TRBJ1-6; possible D gene TRBD1, 6 bases. V gave up 6 bases and J gave up 6 bases, with 12 bases separating them. The CDR3 contains 14 residues. The germline gives CDR1 MNHEY, CDR2 SVGAGI.

The genes are TRBV19 and TRBJ2-1; TRBD1 aligns across 7 bases. Germline CDR1 is LNHDA and CDR2 is SQIVND (reference sequence). The CDR3 length is 14 residues. With 1 base clipped from V and 8 bases from J, the junction kept 5 bases outside the gene matches. CDR3 coding DNA: TGTGCCAGTAGTATAGGGGCAGGGGGACATGAGCAGTTCTTC. It yields the protein CASSIGAGGHEQFF.

This sequence joins TRBV5-4 and TRBJ2-3; 15 bases align to TRBD2. V lost 2 bases and J lost 3; bases outside the gene matches: 7. CDR1 and CDR2 (germline): SGHNT, YYREEE (reference sequence). The CDR3 runs 18 residues. The CDR3 region is CASSFGTSGGSSTDTQYF. The CDR3 DNA reads as TGTGCCAGCAGCTTCGGGACTAGCGGGGGGTCTTCAACAGATACGCAGTATTTT.

The rearrangement joins TRBV30 to TRBJ1-3; perhaps TRBD1 as D (6 bases). Trimming took 1 base from V and 0 from J, leaving 16 bases between them. The CDR3 consists of 17 residues. Germline-derived CDR1 and CDR2 are GTSNPN and SVGIG (reference sequence). The CDR3 sequence: CAWSAGGGPLSGNTIYF. DNA of the CDR3: TGTGCCTGGAGTGCTGGCGGGGGGCCCCTCTCTGGAAACACCATATATTTT.

CDR3 region: CSAAIAGALTDTQYF. The DNA for the CDR3 is TGCAGCGCTGCAATCGCGGGGGCTCTCACAGATACGCAGTATTTT. The chain recombines TRBV29-1 with TRBJ2-3; TRBD2 is a possible D gene (7 bases). Germline CDR1 and CDR2: SQVTM and ANQGSEA. CDR3 length equals 15 residues. V was pared by 7 bases and J by 2 bases, with 19 bases between.

The chain combines TRBV2 with TRBJ1-1; a possible D gene is TRBD1 (6 bases). With 2 bases removed from V and 3 bases from J, the gap between germline ends came to 10 bases. The CDR3 runs 14 residues. Germline CDR1 SNHLY, CDR2 FYNNEI. The CDR3 sequence: CASSESGGHTEAFF. As DNA, the CDR3 is TGTGCCAGCAGTGAAAGTGGGGGCCACACTGAAGCTTTCTTT.

The chain joins TRBV27 to TRBJ2-7, with unresolved D. The CDR3 is 13 residues long. With 7 bases removed from V and 4 bases from J, the gap between germline ends came to 14 bases. Germline loops: CDR1 MNHEY, CDR2 SMNVEV (reference sequence). DNA of the CDR3: TGTGCCAGCACCCCCGGCCCAGGTTACGAGCAGTACTTC. As protein: CASTPGPGYEQYF.

The sample holds a few counts of this clone. This chain connects TRBV9 to TRBJ2-2; tentatively, D is TRBD2 (6 bases). CDR1 is SGDLS, CDR2 YYNGEE, per germline. This CDR3 comprises 16 residues. The V and J ends lost 2 bases and 10 bases respectively, with 21 bases between them. CDR3 sequence: CASSVGSPWVIEELFF. The CDR3 DNA follows: TGTGCCAGCAGCGTCGGGAGTCCCTGGGTAATCGAGGAGCTGTTTTTT.

The chain carries TRBV19 and TRBJ2-3; 7 nucleotides agree with TRBD1. The CDR3 sequence is 17 residues long. Germline CDR1 and CDR2: LNHDA and SQIVND (reference sequence). The V gene end was trimmed by 1 base and the J gene end by 2 bases; junction bases not matched to a gene: 9. CDR3 bases: TGTGCCAGTAGTATAGCAATACTGACAGGGACCACAGATACGCAGTATTTT. As protein: CASSIAILTGTTDTQYF.

The V call is TRBV11-2, the J call TRBJ1-1; D might be TRBD1 (5 bases). Trimming left V 5 bases short and J 3 bases short, with 19 bases between. The CDR3 covers 16 residues. CDR1 is SGHAT, CDR2 FQNNGV, per germline. The CDR3 DNA reads as TGTGCCAGCAGCCTCGGGACTGGGTCGAAGGACACTGAAGCTTTCTTT. Its translation: CASSLGTGSKDTEAFF.

Sample share makes this clone medium-sized. The genes are TRBV11-2 and TRBJ2-1, with 10 positions matching TRBD2. With V trimmed by 3 bases and J by 9 bases, 5 bases remained unmatched. Germline assignment: CDR1 SGHAT and CDR2 FQNNGV. CDR3 length: 14 amino acids. CDR3 region: CASSFSGGQGEQFF. CDR3 DNA sequence: TGTGCCAGCAGCTTTAGCGGGGGGCAGGGTGAGCAGTTCTTC. Drawing the rest from reference TRBV11-2 and TRBJ2-1, the complete variable domain is EAGVAQSPRYKIIEKRQSVAFWCNPISGHATLYWYQQILGQGPKLLIQFQNNGVVDDSQLPKDRFSAERLKGVDSTLKIQPAKLEDSAVYLCASSFSGGQGEQFFGPGTRLTVL.

V gene TRBV6-5 combines with J gene TRBJ2-5; D is possibly TRBD1 (6 bases). V lost 6 bases, J lost 3 bases, and 14 bases lay in between. Germline values: CDR1 MNHEY, CDR2 SVGAGI. CDR3 length: 14 amino acids. This CDR3 is CASRPTGLEETQYF. The CDR3 region has the DNA TGTGCCAGCAGACCGACAGGTCTTGAAGAGACCCAGTACTTC.

The CDR3 bases are TGTGCCACCAGCAGAGATCGGGTCGGAGCTAACTATGGCTACACCTTC. The encoded protein is CATSRDRVGANYGYTF. The chain has TRBV15 and TRBJ1-2, with unresolved D. In germline, CDR1 is LNHNV, CDR2 YYDKDF (reference sequence). This CDR3 is 16 amino acids long. V was trimmed by 0 bases and J by 0 bases, leaving 11 bases between them.

The chain combines TRBV10-2 with TRBJ1-2; perhaps TRBD1 as D (6 bases). There are 14 residues in the CDR3. Trimming left V 5 bases short and J 2 bases short, with 12 bases between. Germline CDR1 reads WSHSY; CDR2 reads SAAADI. The CDR3 reads CASSSGTRNYGYTF. DNA of the CDR3: TGCGCCAGCAGTTCCGGGACACGCAACTATGGCTACACCTTC.

V usage is TRBV27 and J usage is TRBJ1-4, with D tentatively TRBD1 (6 bases). The ends were cut back, 6 bases at V and 7 bases at J, with 18 bases in the middle. The CDR3 has 15 amino acids. Germline CDR1 reads MNHEY; CDR2 reads SMNVEV (reference sequence). The CDR3 sequence is CASSPSLGAPEKLFF. The CDR3 nucleotides read TGTGCCAGCAGCCCGTCGTTGGGGGCTCCTGAAAAACTGTTTTTT.

A few counts support this clone. The chain is built from TRBV6-5 and TRBJ1-2, with TRBD1 matching 8 bases. Trimming took 6 bases from V and 8 from J; bases not matched to a gene: 11. Germline V gene data show CDR1 as MNHEY and CDR2 as SVGAGI. CDR3 length equals 14 residues. CDR3 loop: CASRLPGQVWGYTF. The CDR3 DNA reads as TGTGCCAGCAGGTTACCGGGACAGGTGTGGGGCTACACCTTC.

The chain links TRBV6-5 to TRBJ1-2; 9 bases are a match to TRBD1. This CDR3 region has 15 residues. Germline V CDR1 and CDR2: MNHEY, SVGAGI. V shed 2 bases and J 2 bases; nucleotides not matched to a gene: 3. The CDR3 spells CASSYRDRVNYGYTF. The CDR3 DNA reads TGTGCCAGCAGTTACCGGGACAGGGTAAACTATGGCTACACCTTC.

The gene calls are TRBV5-6 and TRBJ2-1; 11 nucleotides agree with TRBD2. The CDR3 contains 18 residues. Germline V CDR1 and CDR2: SGHDT, YYEEEE. The ends lost 3 bases at V and 5 bases at J; junction bases unmatched: 13. The CDR3 region is CASSSPTGLAAMDNEQFF. The CDR3 region has the DNA TGTGCCAGCAGCTCACCAACGGGACTAGCGGCCATGGACAATGAGCAGTTCTTC.